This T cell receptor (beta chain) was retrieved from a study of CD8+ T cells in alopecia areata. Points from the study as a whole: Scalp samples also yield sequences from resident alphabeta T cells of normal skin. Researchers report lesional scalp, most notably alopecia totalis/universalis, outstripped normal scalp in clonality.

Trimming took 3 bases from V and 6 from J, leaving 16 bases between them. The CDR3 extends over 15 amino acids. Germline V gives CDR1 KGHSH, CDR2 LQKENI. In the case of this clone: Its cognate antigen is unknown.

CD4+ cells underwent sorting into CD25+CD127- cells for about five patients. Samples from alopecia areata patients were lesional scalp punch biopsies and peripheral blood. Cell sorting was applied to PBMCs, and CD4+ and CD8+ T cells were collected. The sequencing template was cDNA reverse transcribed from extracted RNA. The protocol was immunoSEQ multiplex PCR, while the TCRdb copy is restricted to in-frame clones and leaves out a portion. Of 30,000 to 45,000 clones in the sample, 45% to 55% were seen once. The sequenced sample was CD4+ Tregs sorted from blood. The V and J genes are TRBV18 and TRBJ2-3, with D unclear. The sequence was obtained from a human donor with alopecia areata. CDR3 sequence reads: CASSPSHLARDTQYF. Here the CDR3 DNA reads TGTGCCAGCTCACCTTCCCATTTGGCGCGGGATACGCAGTATTTT. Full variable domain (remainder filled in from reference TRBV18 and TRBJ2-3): NAGVMQNPRHLVRRRGQEARLRCSPMKGHSHVYWYRQLPEEGLKFMVYLQKENIIDESGMPKERFSAEFPKEGPSILRIQQVVRGDSAAYFCASSPSHLARDTQYFGPGTRLTVL.